The 21 T cell receptor beta chains presented below share a single source sample, sequenced in a study of T cell changes during pregnancy in multiple sclerosis (dated by TCRdb to between 2019 and 2020). The library was generated by the immunoSEQ multiplex PCR assay. Here the immuneACCESS table is served through TCRdb, limited to in-frame sequences with V and J called. Missing clones are a known gap in these copies; in checked studies unresolved V genes cover under half, and the rest lacks a known reason. The sample profile shows around 80,000 clones; just over 90% of them were found once. The ten largest make up around 2.6% of the sample. This sample comprised peripheral blood, obtained before pregnancy. Receptors were obtained from a female donor with multiple sclerosis, enrolled in a pregnancy study.

The CDR3 region is CASRTVPNEKLFF. Here the CDR3 DNA reads TGTGCCAGCAGGACAGTCCCTAATGAAAAACTGTTTTTT. The V and J genes are TRBV28 and TRBJ1-4; TRBD1 might be the D (5 bases). Deletions cut 6 bases from V and 3 bases from J, with 8 bases between. Germline CDR1 MDHEN, CDR2 SYDVKM. This CDR3 is built from 13 residues.

The chain is built from TRBV6-5 and TRBJ2-1; D perhaps matches TRBD1 (6 bases). This CDR3 is built from 14 residues. V was clipped by 9 bases and J by 3 bases, with 15 bases between them. In germline, CDR1 is MNHEY, CDR2 SVGAGI. CDR3 protein: CASRIGGVYNEQFF. DNA for the CDR3: TGTGCCAGTCGTATAGGGGGAGTCTACAATGAGCAGTTCTTC.

The sample holds one count of this clone. The V gene is TRBV28, the J gene TRBJ2-2; D ambiguous. Trimming removed 2 bases at V and 4 bases at J, with 8 bases between. Germline V gene lookup returns CDR1 MDHEN and CDR2 SYDVKM. The CDR3 contains 14 residues. CDR3 loop: CASSLPSSTGELFF. The CDR3 bases are TGTGCCAGCAGTTTACCGTCTAGCACCGGGGAGCTGTTTTTT.

The V and J genes are TRBV21-1 and TRBJ2-4; TRBD2, the D gene given by the table, was not confirmed from the DNA. TRBV21-1 is a pseudogene segment. The CDR3 sequence is 18 residues long. As DNA, the CDR3 is TGTGCCAGCAGCCCGGCGGGAGCCGGTGAGGGAGCCAAAAACATTCAGTACTTC. Residues: CASSPAGAGEGAKNIQYF.

The rearrangement joins TRBV29-1 to TRBJ1-1; no definite D call. Trimming removed 7 bases at V and 4 bases at J, with 22 bases between. Germline V gives CDR1 SQVTM, CDR2 ANQGSEA. This CDR3 has 15 amino acids. The CDR3, as DNA: TGCAGCGCCCGAGGAGGAAAAGAAAGGAGCACTGAAGCTTTCTTT. It is translated as CSARGGKERSTEAFF. The complete variable domain, with remaining parts taken from reference TRBV29-1 and TRBJ1-1, reads SAVISQKPSRDICQRGTSLTIQCQVDSQVTMMFWYRQQPGQSLTLIATANQGSEATYESGFVIDKFPISRPNLTFSTLTVSNMSPEDSSIYLCSARGGKERSTEAFFGQGTRLTVV.

The chain has TRBV28 and TRBJ1-5; TRBD1 agrees at 9 bases. Germline CDR1 is MDHEN and CDR2 is SYDVKM. With V trimmed by 6 bases and J by 4 bases, 1 base remained unmatched. The CDR3 totals 13 residues. CDR3 residues: CASSGTGNQPQHF. Here the CDR3 DNA reads TGTGCCAGCAGCGGGACAGGGAATCAGCCCCAGCATTTT.

This chain connects TRBV6-4 to TRBJ2-3, with 8 bases identical to TRBD2. The ends lost 0 bases at V and 4 bases at J; junction bases unmatched: 3. The CDR3 is made up of 15 amino acids. Germline V CDR1 and CDR2: MRHNA, SNTAGT. CDR3 sequence: CASSDSTGGPDTQYF. The CDR3 DNA reads as TGTGCCAGCAGTGACTCGACGGGAGGGCCAGATACGCAGTATTTT.

V is TRBV7-6 and J is TRBJ1-1; D may be TRBD1 (5 bases). V lost 2 bases and J 4 bases, leaving 11 bases between the germline ends. The CDR3 sequence is 14 residues long. CDR1 is SGHVS, CDR2 FNYEAQ, per germline. CDR3 loop: CASSLQGIGTEAFF. CDR3 sequence (DNA): TGTGCCAGCAGCTTACAGGGTATCGGCACTGAAGCTTTCTTT. The whole variable domain, remainder taken from reference TRBV7-6 and TRBJ1-1, is GAGVSQSPRYKVTKRGQDVALRCDPISGHVSLYWYRQALGQGPEFLTYFNYEAQQDKSGLPNDRFSAERPEGSISTLTIQRTEQRDSAMYRCASSLQGIGTEAFFGQGTRLTVV.

The chain employs TRBV5-1 and TRBJ2-2, with a weak D call TRBD1 (7 bases). The V and J ends lost 2 bases and 4 bases respectively, with 9 bases between them. CDR1 and CDR2 (germline): SGHRS, YFSETQ. The CDR3 length is 14 residues. The CDR3 here is CASSFRGATGELFF. In DNA form, the CDR3 reads TGCGCCAGCAGCTTCAGGGGGGCCACCGGGGAGCTGTTTTTT. Full variable domain (outside the CDR3, taken from reference TRBV5-1 and TRBJ2-2): KAGVTQTPRYLIKTRGQQVTLSCSPISGHRSVSWYQQTPGQGLQFLFEYFSETQRNKGNFPGRFSGRQFSNSRSEMNVSTLELGDSALYLCASSFRGATGELFFGEGSRLTVL.

The chain carries TRBV9 and TRBJ1-1; D possibly corresponds to TRBD1 (6 bases). The CDR3 contains 16 residues. Germline V gene sequence: CDR1 SGDLS, CDR2 YYNGEE. The V gene lost 0 bases and the J gene lost 0 bases, with 12 bases spanning the gap. As DNA, the CDR3 is TGTGCCAGCAGCGTAGTATCGGGACACCTGAACACTGAAGCTTTCTTT. Translation gives CASSVVSGHLNTEAFF.

The rearrangement links TRBV9 to TRBJ2-3; D possibly corresponds to TRBD2 (6 bases). The CDR3 loop spans 16 amino acids. CDR1 is SGDLS, CDR2 YYNGEE, per germline. V dropped 0 bases and J dropped 0 bases, with 11 bases sitting between them. CDR3 sequence: CASSVELGTSTDTQYF. CDR3 coding DNA: TGTGCCAGCAGCGTAGAGTTGGGGACTAGCACAGATACGCAGTATTTT.

The J gene is TRBJ1-1, the V gene TRBV23-1; tentatively, D is TRBD1 (6 bases). TRBV23-1 is assigned to the ORF class and has an uncertain function. The CDR3 is made up of 15 amino acids. V was shortened by 7 bases and J by 1 base, with 16 bases between the two germline ends. CDR3 DNA: TGCGCCAGCAATATAAAGCGGGGGCAGAACACTGAAGCTTTCTTT. This gives the protein CASNIKRGQNTEAFF.

In the case of this clone: The junction does not match germline at one end; this may be a read error. J is TRBJ2-5 and V is TRBV2; TRBD1 agrees at 8 bases. CDR1 and CDR2 from the germline V gene are SNHLY and FYNNEI. CDR3 length equals 13 residues. DNA of the CDR3: TGTGCCAGCAGTGCAGGGGGCGTCGAGATCCAGTACTTC. Its protein product is CASSAGGVEIQYF.

This chain uses TRBV14 with TRBJ1-3, with D possibly matching TRBD1 (5 bases). This CDR3 spans 16 amino acids. V lost 8 bases and J lost 2, with 19 bases in between. Germline V gives CDR1 SGHDN, CDR2 FVKESK. CDR3 nucleotides: TGTGCCAGCGGCCTTACTCTGCGGGGGGCTGGAAACACCATATATTTT. This encodes CASGLTLRGAGNTIYF.

The chain has TRBV4-3 and TRBJ2-7; the match to TRBD2 covers 9 bases. V shed 0 bases and J 5 bases; nucleotides not matched to a gene: 5. The length of the CDR3 is 15 residues. Germline-derived CDR1 and CDR2 are LGHNA and YSLEER. The CDR3 bases are TGCGCCAGCAGCCAAGACATAGCGGGAGTTAACGAGCAGTACTTC. The encoded protein is CASSQDIAGVNEQYF.

The chain uses TRBV7-9 and TRBJ2-2; TRBD1 aligns across 9 bases. From germline, CDR1 is SEHNR and CDR2 FQNEAQ (reference sequence). Trimming at V came to 1 base and at J to 5 bases, leaving 2 bases not matched to a gene. The length of the CDR3 is 15 residues. The CDR3 is CASSLGTGVTGELFF. For the CDR3, the DNA is TGTGCCAGCAGCTTAGGGACAGGGGTTACCGGGGAGCTGTTTTTT. The full variable domain, completed using reference TRBV7-9 and TRBJ2-2, is DTGVSQNPRHKITKRGQNVTFRCDPISEHNRLYWYRQTLGQGPEFLTYFQNEAQLEKSRLLSDRFSAERPKGSFSTLEIQRTEQGDSAMYLCASSLGTGVTGELFFGEGSRLTVL.

The chain links TRBV15 to TRBJ1-5; no clear D. Per the germline V gene, CDR1 is LNHNV and CDR2 is YYDKDF (reference sequence). The length of the CDR3 is 14 residues. V was cut by 6 bases and J by 4 bases, with 13 bases left in between. The CDR3: CATSGRMANQPQHF. The CDR3, as DNA: TGTGCCACCAGTGGGCGAATGGCTAATCAGCCCCAGCATTTT.

The chain is built from TRBV29-1 and TRBJ1-5; 7 bases fit TRBD1. Trimming cost V 4 bases and J 4 bases; bases outside gene matches: 4. The CDR3 totals 13 residues. Germline V CDR1 and CDR2: SQVTM, ANQGSEA. CDR3 sequence reads: CSVARDSNQPQHF. The DNA of the CDR3 is TGCAGCGTTGCCCGGGACAGTAATCAGCCCCAGCATTTT.

A note on this clone: The junction does not match germline at one end; this may be a read error. The sample contains more than one DNA sequence encoding this CDR3. The chain employs TRBV5-4 and TRBJ2-7; D may be TRBD1 (5 bases). The CDR3 has 13 residues. Germline CDR1 reads SGHNT; CDR2 reads YYREEE (reference sequence). CDR3 region: CASSSTVFDEQYF. The CDR3 nucleotides read TGTGCCAGCAGCTCGACAGTTTTCGACGAGCAATACTTC.

The V gene is TRBV7-9, the J gene TRBJ2-7; 10 bases agree with TRBD1. Germline trimming cut 4 bases from V and 5 bases from J; bases unmatched to any gene: 8. Germline CDR1 SEHNR, CDR2 FQNEAQ (reference sequence). The CDR3 consists of 15 residues. This CDR3 is CASSSPGGTGDEQYF. Here the CDR3 DNA reads TGTGCCAGCAGCTCACCAGGCGGGACAGGGGACGAGCAGTACTTC.

A single count supports this clone. J is TRBJ2-1 and V is TRBV5-1; D perhaps matches TRBD2 (5 bases). Germline loops: CDR1 SGHRS, CDR2 YFSETQ. The CDR3 is 15 residues long. Trimming removed 4 bases from V and 3 bases from J, with 14 bases in between. CDR3: CASSLGSSGYNEQFF. The DNA of the CDR3 is TGCGCCAGCAGCCTTGGGAGTTCAGGCTACAATGAGCAGTTCTTC.